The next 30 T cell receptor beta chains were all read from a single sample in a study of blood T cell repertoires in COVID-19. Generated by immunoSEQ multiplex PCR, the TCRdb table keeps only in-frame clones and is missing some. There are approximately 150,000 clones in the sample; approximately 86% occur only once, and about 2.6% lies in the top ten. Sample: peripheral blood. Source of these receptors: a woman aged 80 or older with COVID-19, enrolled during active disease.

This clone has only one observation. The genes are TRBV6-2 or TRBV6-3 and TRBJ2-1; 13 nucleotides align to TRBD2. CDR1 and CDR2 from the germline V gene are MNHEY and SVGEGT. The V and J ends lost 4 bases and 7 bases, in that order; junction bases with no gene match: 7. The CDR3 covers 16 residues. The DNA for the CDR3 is TGTGCCAGCAGTTCCGCCGGGACTAGCGGGAAGAATGAGCAGTTCTTC. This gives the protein CASSSAGTSGKNEQFF.

The CDR3 DNA reads as TGTGCCAGCAGTTTTCTAGCGGGAGGGGTATCTGGGGCCAACGTCCTGACTTTC. Translation gives CASSFLAGGVSGANVLTF. This chain joins TRBV28 and TRBJ2-6; 12 positions agree with TRBD2. The V gene's germline CDR1 is MDHEN and CDR2 SYDVKM. This CDR3 is built from 18 residues. V gave up 3 bases and J gave up 1 base; unmatched junction bases: 4.

The CDR3, as DNA: TGCGCCAGCAGCTTCGGGGGGACATCCTACGAGCAGTACTTC. Its protein product is CASSFGGTSYEQYF. The rearrangement links TRBV5-1 to TRBJ2-7; D may be TRBD2 (7 bases). This CDR3 spans 14 amino acids. Germline values: CDR1 SGHRS, CDR2 YFSETQ. The V end lost 2 bases, the J end lost 1 base, and 10 bases lay between the germline ends.

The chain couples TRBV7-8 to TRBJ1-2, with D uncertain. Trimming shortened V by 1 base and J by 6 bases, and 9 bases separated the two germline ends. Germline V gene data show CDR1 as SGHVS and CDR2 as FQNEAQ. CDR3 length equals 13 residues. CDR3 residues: CASSLGEADGYTF. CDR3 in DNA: TGTGCCAGCAGCTTAGGTGAAGCGGATGGCTACACCTTC.

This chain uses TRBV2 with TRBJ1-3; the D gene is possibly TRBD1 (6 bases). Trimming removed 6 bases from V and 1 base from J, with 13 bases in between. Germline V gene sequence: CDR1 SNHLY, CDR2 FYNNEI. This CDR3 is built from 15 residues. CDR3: CASSPGRGSGNTIYF. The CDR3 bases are TGTGCCAGCAGCCCCGGTAGGGGGTCTGGAAACACCATATATTTT.

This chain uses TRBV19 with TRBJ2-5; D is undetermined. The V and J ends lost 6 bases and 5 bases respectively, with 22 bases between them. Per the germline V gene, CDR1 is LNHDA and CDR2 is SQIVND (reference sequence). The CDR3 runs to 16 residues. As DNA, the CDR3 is TGTGCCAGTAGGGCTAGATCGGGTGGGTCGGTGGAGACCCAGTACTTC. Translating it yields CASRARSGGSVETQYF.

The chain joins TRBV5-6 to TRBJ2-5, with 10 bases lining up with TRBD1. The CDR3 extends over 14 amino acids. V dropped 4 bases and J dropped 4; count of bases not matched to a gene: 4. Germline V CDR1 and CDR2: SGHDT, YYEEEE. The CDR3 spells CASSGTGVSETQYF. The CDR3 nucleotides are TGTGCCAGCAGCGGGACAGGGGTTTCAGAGACCCAGTACTTC.

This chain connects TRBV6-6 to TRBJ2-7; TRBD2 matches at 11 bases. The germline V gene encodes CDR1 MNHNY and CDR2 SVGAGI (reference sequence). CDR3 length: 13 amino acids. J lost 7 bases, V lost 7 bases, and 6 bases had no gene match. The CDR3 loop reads CASTLGLAVEQYF. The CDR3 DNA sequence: TGTGCCAGCACCCTGGGACTAGCGGTGGAGCAGTACTTC.

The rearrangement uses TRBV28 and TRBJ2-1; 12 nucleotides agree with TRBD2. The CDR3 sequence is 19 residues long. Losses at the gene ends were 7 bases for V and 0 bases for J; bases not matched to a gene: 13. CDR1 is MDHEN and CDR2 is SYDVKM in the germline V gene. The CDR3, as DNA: TGTGCCAGCACCCCCCCTGTGGGACTAGCGGGTTTCTCCTACAATGAGCAGTTCTTC. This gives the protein CASTPPVGLAGFSYNEQFF.

Here the CDR3 reads CASSSTGSYNSPLHF. The CDR3 DNA is TGTGCCAGCAGCTCGACAGGGTCTTACAATTCACCCCTCCACTTT. The rearrangement uses TRBV7-6 and TRBJ1-6; 7 nucleotides align to TRBD1. The germline V gene has CDR1 SGHVS and CDR2 FNYEAQ. V dropped 4 bases and J dropped 7; count of bases not matched to a gene: 7. This CDR3 contains 15 residues. The whole variable domain, remainder taken from reference TRBV7-6 and TRBJ1-6, is GAGVSQSPRYKVTKRGQDVALRCDPISGHVSLYWYRQALGQGPEFLTYFNYEAQQDKSGLPNDRFSAERPEGSISTLTIQRTEQRDSAMYRCASSSTGSYNSPLHFGNGTRLTVT.

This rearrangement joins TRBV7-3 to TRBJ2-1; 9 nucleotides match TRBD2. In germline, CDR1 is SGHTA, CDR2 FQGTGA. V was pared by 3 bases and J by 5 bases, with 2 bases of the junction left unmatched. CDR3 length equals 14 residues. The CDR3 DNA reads TGTGCCAGCAGCTTGTCTAGCGGGGACAATGAGCAGTTCTTC. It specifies CASSLSSGDNEQFF.

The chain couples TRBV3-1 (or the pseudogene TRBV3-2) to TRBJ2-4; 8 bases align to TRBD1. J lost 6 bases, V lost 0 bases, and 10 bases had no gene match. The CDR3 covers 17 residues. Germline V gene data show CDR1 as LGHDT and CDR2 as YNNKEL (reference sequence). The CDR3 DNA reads TGTGCCAGCAGCCAAGAACAGGGGGTCGACATAAGAAACATTCAGTACTTC. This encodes CASSQEQGVDIRNIQYF.

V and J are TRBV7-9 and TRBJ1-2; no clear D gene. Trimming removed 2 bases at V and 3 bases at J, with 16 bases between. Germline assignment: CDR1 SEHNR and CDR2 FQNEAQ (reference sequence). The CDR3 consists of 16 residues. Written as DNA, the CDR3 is TGTGCCAGCAGCTTAAGTGGAGTGAGGCGATACTATGGCTACACCTTC. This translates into CASSLSGVRRYYGYTF.

For the CDR3, the DNA is TGTGCCAGCTCACCCCCCGGGGGTACGAACACCGGGGAGCTGTTTTTT. Translated, it gives CASSPPGGTNTGELFF. V and J are TRBV18 and TRBJ2-2; a weak D match, TRBD2 (6 bases). This CDR3 is built from 16 residues. Germline V gene lookup returns CDR1 KGHSH and CDR2 LQKENI. V was clipped by 3 bases and J by 0 bases, with 11 bases between them.

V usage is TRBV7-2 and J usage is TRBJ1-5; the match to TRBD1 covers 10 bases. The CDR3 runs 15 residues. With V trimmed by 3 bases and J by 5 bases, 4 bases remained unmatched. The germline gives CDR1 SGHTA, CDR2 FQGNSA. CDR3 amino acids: CASSFGTGEDQPQHF. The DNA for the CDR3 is TGTGCCAGCAGCTTCGGGACAGGGGAAGATCAGCCCCAGCATTTT.

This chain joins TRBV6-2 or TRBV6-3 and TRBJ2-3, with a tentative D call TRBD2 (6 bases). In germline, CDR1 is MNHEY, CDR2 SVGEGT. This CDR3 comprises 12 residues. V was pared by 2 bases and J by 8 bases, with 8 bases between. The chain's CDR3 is CASSYPGGTQYF. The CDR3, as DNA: TGTGCCAGCAGTTACCCCGGGGGTACGCAGTATTTT.

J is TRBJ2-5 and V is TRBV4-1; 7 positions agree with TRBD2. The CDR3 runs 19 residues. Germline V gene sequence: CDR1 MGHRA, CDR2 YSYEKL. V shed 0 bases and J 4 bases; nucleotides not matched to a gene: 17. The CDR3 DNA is TGCGCCAGCAGCCAAGATGGAGGGGCGGGAGTGGGTTCGCGAGAGACCCAGTACTTC. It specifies CASSQDGGAGVGSRETQYF.

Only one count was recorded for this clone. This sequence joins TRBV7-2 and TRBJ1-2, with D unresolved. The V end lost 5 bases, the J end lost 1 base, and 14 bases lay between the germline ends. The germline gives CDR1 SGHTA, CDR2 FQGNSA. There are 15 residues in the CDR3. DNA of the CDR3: TGTGCCAGCAGCCCATCATTCCAGGATAACTATGGCTACACCTTC. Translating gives CASSPSFQDNYGYTF.

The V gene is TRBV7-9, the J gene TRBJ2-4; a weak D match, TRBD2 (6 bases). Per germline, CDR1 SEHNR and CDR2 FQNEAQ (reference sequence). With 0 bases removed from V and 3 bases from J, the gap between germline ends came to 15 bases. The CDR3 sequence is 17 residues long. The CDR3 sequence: CASSLARGQGDKNIQYF. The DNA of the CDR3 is TGTGCCAGCAGCTTAGCGCGGGGTCAGGGTGACAAAAACATTCAGTACTTC. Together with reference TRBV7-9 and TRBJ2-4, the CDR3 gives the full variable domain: DTGVSQNPRHKITKRGQNVTFRCDPISEHNRLYWYRQTLGQGPEFLTYFQNEAQLEKSRLLSDRFSAERPKGSFSTLEIQRTEQGDSAMYLCASSLARGQGDKNIQYFGAGTRLSVL.

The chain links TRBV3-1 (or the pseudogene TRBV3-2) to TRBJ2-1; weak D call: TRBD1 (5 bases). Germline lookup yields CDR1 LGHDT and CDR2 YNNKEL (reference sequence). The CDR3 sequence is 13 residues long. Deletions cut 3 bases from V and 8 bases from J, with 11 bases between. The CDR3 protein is CASSQGRLDEQFF. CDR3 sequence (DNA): TGTGCCAGCAGCCAGGGGCGGCTGGATGAGCAGTTCTTC.

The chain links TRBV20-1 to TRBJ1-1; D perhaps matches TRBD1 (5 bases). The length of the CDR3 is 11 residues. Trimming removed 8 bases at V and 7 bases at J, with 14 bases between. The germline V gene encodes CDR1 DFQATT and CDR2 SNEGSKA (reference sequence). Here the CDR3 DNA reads TGCAGTCCACGGCGACAGCTTGAAGCTTTCTTT. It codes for CSPRRQLEAFF.

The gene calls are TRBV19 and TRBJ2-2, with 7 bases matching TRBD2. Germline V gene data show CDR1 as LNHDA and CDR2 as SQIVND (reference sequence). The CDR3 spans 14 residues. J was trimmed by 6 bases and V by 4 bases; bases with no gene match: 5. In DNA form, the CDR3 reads TGTGCCAGTAGTACCGGACTAGAATCCGGGGAGCTGTTTTTT. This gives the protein CASSTGLESGELFF.

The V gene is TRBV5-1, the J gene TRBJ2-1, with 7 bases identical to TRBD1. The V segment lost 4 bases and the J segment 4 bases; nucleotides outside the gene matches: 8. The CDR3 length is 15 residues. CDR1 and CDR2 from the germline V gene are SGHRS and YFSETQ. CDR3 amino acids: CASSTGQTSYNEQFF. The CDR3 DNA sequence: TGCGCCAGCAGCACGGGACAGACCTCGTACAATGAGCAGTTCTTC. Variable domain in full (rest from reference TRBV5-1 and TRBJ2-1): KAGVTQTPRYLIKTRGQQVTLSCSPISGHRSVSWYQQTPGQGLQFLFEYFSETQRNKGNFPGRFSGRQFSNSRSEMNVSTLELGDSALYLCASSTGQTSYNEQFFGPGTRLTVL.

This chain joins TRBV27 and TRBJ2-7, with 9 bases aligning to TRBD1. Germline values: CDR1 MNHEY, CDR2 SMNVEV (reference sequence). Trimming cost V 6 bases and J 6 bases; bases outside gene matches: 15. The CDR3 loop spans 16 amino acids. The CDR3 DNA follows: TGTGCCAGCAGGACCACGGGACAGGGTTGGCTGAGCGAGCAGTACTTC. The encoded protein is CASRTTGQGWLSEQYF.

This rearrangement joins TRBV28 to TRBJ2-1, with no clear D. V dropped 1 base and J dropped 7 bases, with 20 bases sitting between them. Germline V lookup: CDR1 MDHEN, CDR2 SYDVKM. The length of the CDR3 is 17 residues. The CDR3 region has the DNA TGTGCCAGCAGTTTATTGTCCCGAGGCACCCAGATGAATGAGCAGTTCTTC. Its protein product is CASSLLSRGTQMNEQFF.

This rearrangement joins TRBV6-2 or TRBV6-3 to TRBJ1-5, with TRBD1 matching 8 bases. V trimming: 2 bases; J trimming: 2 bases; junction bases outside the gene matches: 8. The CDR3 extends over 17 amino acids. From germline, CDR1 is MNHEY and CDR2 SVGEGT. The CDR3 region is CASSYPRQGMGNQPQHF. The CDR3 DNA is TGTGCCAGCAGTTACCCACGACAGGGGATGGGCAATCAGCCCCAGCATTTT.

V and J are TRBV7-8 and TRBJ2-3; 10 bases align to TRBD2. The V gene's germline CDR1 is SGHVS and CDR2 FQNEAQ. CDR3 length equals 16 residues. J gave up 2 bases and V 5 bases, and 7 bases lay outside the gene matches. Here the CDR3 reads CASSPTTSGYTDTQYF. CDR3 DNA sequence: TGTGCCAGCAGCCCAACGACTAGCGGGTACACAGATACGCAGTATTTT. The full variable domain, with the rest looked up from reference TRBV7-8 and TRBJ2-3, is GAGVSQSPRYKVAKRGQDVALRCDPISGHVSLFWYQQALGQGPEFLTYFQNEAQLDKSGLPSDRFFAERPEGSVSTLKIQRTQQEDSAVYLCASSPTTSGYTDTQYFGPGTRLTVL.

The CDR3 sequence: CASSLRGQNYGYTF. CDR3 coding DNA: TGTGCCAGCAGTCTCAGGGGCCAGAACTATGGCTACACCTTC. The chain employs TRBV28 and TRBJ1-2; D is perhaps TRBD1 (6 bases). Germline V gene sequence: CDR1 MDHEN, CDR2 SYDVKM. This CDR3 contains 14 residues. V shed 5 bases and J shed 2 bases, with 12 bases lying between them.

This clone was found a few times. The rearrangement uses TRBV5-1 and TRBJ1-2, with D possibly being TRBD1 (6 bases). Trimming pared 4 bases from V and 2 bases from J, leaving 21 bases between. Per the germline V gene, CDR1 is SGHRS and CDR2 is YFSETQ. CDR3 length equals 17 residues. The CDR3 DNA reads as TGCGCCAGCAGCCCCAGGGGAGCAGAAATTCGAAACTATGGCTACACCTTC. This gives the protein CASSPRGAEIRNYGYTF.

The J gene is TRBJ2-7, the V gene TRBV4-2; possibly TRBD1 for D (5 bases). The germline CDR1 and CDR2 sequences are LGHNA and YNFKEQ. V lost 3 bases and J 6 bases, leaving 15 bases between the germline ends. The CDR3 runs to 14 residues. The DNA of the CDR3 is TGTGCCAGCAGCCAGCAGGGTGGGGCGCCCGAGCAGTACTTC. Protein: CASSQQGGAPEQYF.